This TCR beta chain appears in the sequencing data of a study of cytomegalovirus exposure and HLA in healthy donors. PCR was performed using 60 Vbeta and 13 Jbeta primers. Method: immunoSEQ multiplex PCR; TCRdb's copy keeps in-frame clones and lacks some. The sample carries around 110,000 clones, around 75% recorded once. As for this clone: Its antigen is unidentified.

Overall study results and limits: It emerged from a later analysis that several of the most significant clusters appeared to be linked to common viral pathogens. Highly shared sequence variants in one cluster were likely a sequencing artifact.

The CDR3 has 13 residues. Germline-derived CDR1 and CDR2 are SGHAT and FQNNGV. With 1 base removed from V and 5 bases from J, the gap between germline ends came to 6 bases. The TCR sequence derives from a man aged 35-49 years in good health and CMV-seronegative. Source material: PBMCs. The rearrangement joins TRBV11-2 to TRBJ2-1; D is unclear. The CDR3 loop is CASSLGVHNEQFF. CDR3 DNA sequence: TGTGCCAGCAGCTTAGGCGTTCACAATGAGCAGTTCTTC.